This TCR beta chain came from a study of cytomegalovirus exposure and HLA in healthy donors. V shed 5 bases and J 0 bases; nucleotides not matched to a gene: 7. Germline V CDR1 and CDR2: LNHDA, SQIVND (reference sequence). This CDR3 is 16 amino acids long. Overall study results and limits: Within an earlier analysis, most TCR beta V segments proved productive either about 87% or about 30% of the time. After further analysis at a later stage, roughly 16,000 TCR beta sequences were associated with HLA alleles at 0.05 false discovery rate. For TCR beta chains, V- and J-gene trimming was later linked to a missense DCLRE1C variant.

The study ran its PCR with 60 Vbeta and 13 Jbeta primers. Data came from immunoSEQ multiplex PCR; TCRdb stores just in-frame clones and leaves some out. This sample has 95,000 to 100,000 clones, with roughly 85% found just once. Donors counted as nominally healthy when sampled, yet unrecorded immune exposures were likely. In the case of this clone: The antigen remains unidentified.

The sequencing input was PBMCs. The chain recombines TRBV19 with TRBJ1-5, with TRBD1 matching 7 bases. This sequence originates from a man aged 25-45 years in good health and CMV-seronegative. The CDR3 loop reads CASSLRGSYSNQPQHF. The CDR3 DNA follows: TGTGCCAGTAGTCTCAGGGGGAGCTATAGCAATCAGCCCCAGCATTTT.